This entry concerns a single TCR beta chain. Using immunoSEQ multiplex PCR, the repertoire was profiled, and TCRdb retains in-frame clones only, with some absent. The sample holds about 190,000 clones, almost 85% seen once. This sample was included in a study of blood T cell repertoires in COVID-19. Germline V gene lookup returns CDR1 LNHDA and CDR2 SQIVND (reference sequence). Trimming at V came to 4 bases and at J to 5 bases, leaving 12 bases not matched to a gene. The CDR3 is made up of 16 amino acids. The rearrangement uses TRBV19 and TRBJ2-3, with 7 bases aligning to TRBD2. What was sequenced was peripheral blood. The receptor was derived from a woman in her 70s with active or convalescent COVID-19. The CDR3 loop is CASSTLGRELGDTQYF. In nucleotides, the CDR3 is TGTGCCAGTAGTACACTTGGGCGGGAGTTAGGAGATACGCAGTATTTT.